The table lists the clone carrying this T cell receptor beta chain with many counts. Its antigen is undetermined. Germline assignment: CDR1 SGHTA and CDR2 FQGNSA. The CDR3 consists of 15 residues. The V end lost 5 bases, the J end lost 0 bases, and 14 bases lay between the germline ends. Sequenced by immunoSEQ multiplex PCR; TCRdb stores in-frame clones only, minus some. The sample lists roughly 150,000 clones, just under 85% seen once, with about 2.1% in the top ten. These data belong to a study of cytomegalovirus exposure and HLA in healthy donors. Study as a whole: Later, an analysis reported that the 95 to 150 validation repertoires had used the same platform as the approximately 690 first-cohort repertoires.

Overall study results and limits: For most TCR sequences rarity was the rule, although some public TCRs occurred in many donors. Researchers catalogued 164 TCR beta chains as cytomegalovirus-associated. Diagnosis of cytomegalovirus status made by the classifier reportedly showed high specificity and sensitivity.

The chain carries TRBV7-2 and TRBJ2-7; D possibly corresponds to TRBD1 (5 bases). What was sequenced was PBMCs. The receptor was isolated from a man aged 25 to 40 in good health and CMV-seropositive. The CDR3 DNA reads as TGTGCCAGCAGCCCAACAGGCAGGAGCTCCTACGAGCAGTACTTC. Translation gives CASSPTGRSSYEQYF.